This TCR beta chain was documented in a study of blood T cell repertoires in COVID-19. Overall study context: From the United States, Italy and Spain came samples of acute and convalescent COVID-19. In each case, the material was cDNA or gDNA derived from T cells, B-cell-depleted T cells, or PBMCs.

The authors' processing: Amplified reference gene primers provided the basis for estimating nucleated cell counts. Sequencing used immunoSEQ multiplex PCR; TCRdb keeps in-frame clones, though not all of them. From that table come the V and J calls and clone size; the DNA was used to work out D and trimming. The sample contains 200,000 to 300,000 clones, over 70% of which appear only once. Trimming at V came to 3 bases and at J to 0 bases, leaving 8 bases not matched to a gene. The CDR3 has 17 amino acids. In germline, CDR1 is MDHEN, CDR2 SYDVKM. V is TRBV28 and J is TRBJ2-1, with 7 bases identical to TRBD1. The source material was peripheral blood. The sequence derives from a woman in her 40s who had recovered from COVID-19. Here the CDR3 reads CASSLNRDRPSYNEQFF. As DNA, the CDR3 is TGTGCCAGCAGTTTGAACAGGGACAGACCCTCCTACAATGAGCAGTTCTTC.